This entry lists 29 T cell receptor beta chains sequenced from one sample in a study of neoadjuvant anti-PD-1 for oral cavity cancer. TCRdb's table, derived via immunoSEQ multiplex PCR, lists solely in-frame clones and lacks some. The repertoire includes some 20,000 clones, approximately 70% of them detected once, and approximately 2.7% sits in the top ten. Sequenced material: PBMCs, taken before nivolumab (anti-PD-1) treatment. The receptors were gathered from a person between 40 and 80 years old with oral cavity squamous cell carcinoma.

The chain links TRBV13 to TRBJ2-3; D is undetermined. V lost 5 bases and J 1 base, leaving 7 bases between the germline ends. Germline values: CDR1 PRHDT, CDR2 FYEKMQ (reference sequence). The CDR3 runs 13 residues. This CDR3 is CASSIFGTDTQYF. CDR3 in DNA: TGTGCCAGCAGCATCTTTGGCACAGATACGCAGTATTTT.

The genes are TRBV6-6 and TRBJ1-1; no firm D call. CDR3 size: 10 residues. CDR1 is MNHNY, CDR2 SVGAGI, per germline (reference sequence). Trimming pared 6 bases from V and 10 bases from J, leaving 9 bases between. In DNA, the CDR3 is TGTGCCAGCAGAGAGGACGGAGCTTTCTTT. Residues: CASREDGAFF.

This clone was found once. The chain uses TRBV7-9 and TRBJ2-2; tentatively, D is TRBD1 (5 bases). CDR3 size: 15 residues. The ends were cut back, 5 bases at V and 1 base at J, with 11 bases in the middle. Germline CDR1 SEHNR, CDR2 FQNEAQ (reference sequence). CDR3 in DNA: TGTGCCAGCAGCAACGTAGACAGGAACACCGGGGAGCTGTTTTTT. Amino acid sequence: CASSNVDRNTGELFF.

The genes are TRBV19 and TRBJ2-5, with 8 nucleotides matching TRBD2. V lost 3 bases to trimming and J lost 6 bases; unmatched junction nucleotides: 12. The germline gives CDR1 LNHDA, CDR2 SQIVND (reference sequence). CDR3 length: 16 residues. CDR3 residues: CASSIPGLAGGQTQYF. The CDR3 region has the DNA TGTGCCAGTAGTATCCCAGGACTAGCAGGCGGCCAGACCCAGTACTTC. The full variable domain, rest sourced from reference TRBV19 and TRBJ2-5, is DGGITQSPKYLFRKEGQNVTLSCEQNLNHDAMYWYRQDPGQGLRLIYYSQIVNDFQKGDIAEGYSVSREKKESFPLTVTSAQKNPTAFYLCASSIPGLAGGQTQYFGPGTRLLVL.

This clone was seen more than once but under ten times. V gene TRBV5-1 combines with J gene TRBJ2-5; D might be TRBD1 (7 bases). The CDR3 runs to 15 residues. The V and J ends lost 0 bases and 5 bases respectively, with 14 bases between them. Germline values: CDR1 SGHRS, CDR2 YFSETQ. CDR3 coding DNA: TGCGCCAGCAGCTTGGCCGCAGGGGGGTCGGAGACCCAGTACTTC. Protein product: CASSLAAGGSETQYF.

The CDR3, as DNA: TGTGCAAGTCGCTTACGGGACCGATCGTTGGAGCAGTTCTTC. Its translation: CASRLRDRSLEQFF. The V call is TRBV12-2, the J call TRBJ2-1. TRBV12-2 is marked as a pseudogene. The CDR3 is 14 amino acids.

This clone showed up just a few times. The rearrangement uses TRBV30 and TRBJ1-1; TRBD1 aligns across 9 bases. Trimming cost V 3 bases and J 1 base; bases outside gene matches: 0. Germline V gene sequence: CDR1 GTSNPN, CDR2 SVGIG (reference sequence). CDR3 length: 13 amino acids. DNA of the CDR3: TGTGCCTGGAGGGACAGGGGGAACACTGAAGCTTTCTTT. Amino acid sequence: CAWRDRGNTEAFF.

The chain has TRBV7-2 and TRBJ2-7; possibly TRBD1 for D (7 bases). The CDR3 sequence is 14 residues long. Germline V gene lookup returns CDR1 SGHTA and CDR2 FQGNSA. Trimming took 3 bases from V and 4 from J, leaving 13 bases between them. The CDR3 DNA is TGTGCCAGCAGCTTTCAGGGGGGCGGATACGAGCAGTACTTC. Translated: CASSFQGGGYEQYF.

This sequence joins TRBV6-1 and TRBJ1-1, with TRBD1 as a possible D gene (5 bases). V lost 2 bases, J lost 1 base, and 11 bases lay in between. The germline V gene encodes CDR1 MNHNS and CDR2 SASEGT. This CDR3 has 15 residues. CDR3 region: CASSEPGTGNTEAFF. The CDR3 DNA sequence: TGTGCCAGCAGTGAACCCGGGACGGGGAACACTGAAGCTTTCTTT.

The chain is built from TRBV2 and TRBJ2-3; D not resolved. This CDR3 spans 13 amino acids. Germline CDR1 and CDR2: SNHLY and FYNNEI. V was pared by 7 bases and J by 2 bases, with 10 bases between. CDR3 coding DNA: TGTGCCAGCAAGGTTTCCACCACAGATACGCAGTATTTT. This encodes CASKVSTTDTQYF. Combining the CDR3 with reference TRBV2 and TRBJ2-3 gives the whole variable domain EPEVTQTPSHQVTQMGQEVILRCVPISNHLYFYWYRQILGQKVEFLVSFYNNEISEKSEIFDDQFSVERPDGSNFTLKIRSTKLEDSAMYFCASKVSTTDTQYFGPGTRLTVL.

The rearrangement links TRBV5-6 to TRBJ2-7; 10 nucleotides agree with TRBD2. The CDR3 spans 17 residues. Trimming cost V 3 bases and J 5 bases; bases outside gene matches: 14. Germline V lookup: CDR1 SGHDT, CDR2 YYEEEE. Written as DNA, the CDR3 is TGTGCCAGCAGCTCCCCCTATCGTGGGACTAGCGTCCACGAGCAGTACTTC. As protein: CASSSPYRGTSVHEQYF. Full variable domain (remainder filled in from reference TRBV5-6 and TRBJ2-7): DAGVTQSPTHLIKTRGQQVTLRCSPKSGHDTVSWYQQALGQGPQFIFQYYEEEERQRGNFPDRFSGHQFPNYSSELNVNALLLGDSALYLCASSSPYRGTSVHEQYFGPGTRLTVT.

The chain combines TRBV6-5 with TRBJ2-7; maybe TRBD1 (6 bases). Germline CDR1 and CDR2: MNHEY and SVGAGI. The CDR3 loop spans 14 amino acids. The V gene lost 6 bases and the J gene lost 9 bases, with 21 bases spanning the gap. CDR3: CASSSGHPATGQYF. CDR3 sequence (DNA): TGTGCCAGCAGCTCGGGACACCCTGCGACGGGGCAGTACTTC.

The genes are TRBV5-1 and TRBJ1-1; D remains ambiguous. The CDR3 is 14 amino acids. Trimming shortened V by 0 bases and J by 0 bases, and 6 bases separated the two germline ends. Germline V CDR1 and CDR2: SGHRS, YFSETQ. This chain's CDR3 is CASSLGGVNTEAFF. DNA for the CDR3: TGCGCCAGCAGCTTGGGCGGGGTGAACACTGAAGCTTTCTTT. Together with reference TRBV5-1 and TRBJ1-1, the CDR3 gives the full variable domain: KAGVTQTPRYLIKTRGQQVTLSCSPISGHRSVSWYQQTPGQGLQFLFEYFSETQRNKGNFPGRFSGRQFSNSRSEMNVSTLELGDSALYLCASSLGGVNTEAFFGQGTRLTVV.

The chain combines TRBV6-5 with TRBJ1-5; no firm D call. In germline, CDR1 is MNHEY, CDR2 SVGAGI. The CDR3 length is 13 residues. Trimming cost V 0 bases and J 4 bases, with 4 bases left between them. The CDR3, as DNA: TGTGCCAGCAGTTACTCGGAAAATCAGCCCCAGCATTTT. Translating it yields CASSYSENQPQHF.

In this sample, this clone turned up once. This sequence joins TRBV4-1 and TRBJ1-3, with D possibly being TRBD1 (5 bases). V shed 3 bases and J shed 4 bases, with 10 bases lying between them. In germline, CDR1 is MGHRA, CDR2 YSYEKL. There are 14 residues in the CDR3. The CDR3 here is CASSQGDGGNTIYF. CDR3 nucleotides: TGCGCCAGCAGCCAGGGGGACGGAGGAAACACCATATATTTT.

The chain recombines TRBV6-4 with TRBJ2-7; unclear D gene. Germline values: CDR1 MRHNA, CDR2 SNTAGT. The CDR3 runs 12 residues. V lost 7 bases, J lost 2 bases, and 9 bases lay in between. CDR3 residues: CASKETTYEQYF. CDR3 bases: TGTGCCAGCAAGGAGACAACCTACGAGCAGTACTTC.

This clone was observed once. The gene calls are TRBV11-3 and TRBJ2-1; 12 nucleotides agree with TRBD2. Germline V CDR1 and CDR2: SGHNT, YENEEA. V dropped 4 bases and J dropped 3; count of bases not matched to a gene: 4. The CDR3 is 16 amino acids. CDR3 amino acids: CASSSRTSGNYNEQFF. The CDR3 DNA is TGTGCCAGCAGCTCACGGACTAGCGGGAACTACAATGAGCAGTTCTTC. Supplemented by reference TRBV11-3 and TRBJ2-1, the full variable domain reads EAGVVQSPRYKIIEKKQPVAFWCNPISGHNTLYWYLQNLGQGPELLIRYENEEAVDDSQLPKDRFSAERLKGVDSTLKIQPAELGDSAVYLCASSSRTSGNYNEQFFGPGTRLTVL.

The chain recombines TRBV25-1 with TRBJ2-7; TRBD1 matches 7 bases. V dropped 5 bases and J dropped 3; count of bases not matched to a gene: 16. The CDR3 covers 17 residues. CDR1 is MGHDK and CDR2 is SYGVNS in the germline V gene. This CDR3 is CASSRGTGAQPDYEQYF. In nucleotides, the CDR3 is TGTGCCAGCAGTAGGGGAACAGGGGCTCAACCTGACTACGAGCAGTACTTC.

The chain uses TRBV5-6 and TRBJ2-7; 8 bases align to TRBD1. Germline lookup yields CDR1 SGHDT and CDR2 YYEEEE. V lost 6 bases, J lost 6 bases, and 8 bases stayed unmatched. The CDR3 consists of 13 residues. The CDR3 nucleotides are TGTGCCAGCATCATACAGGGGGTGGGCGAGCAGTACTTC. Protein product: CASIIQGVGEQYF.

The chain recombines TRBV7-9 with TRBJ2-3, with D possibly being TRBD2 (6 bases). Trimming stripped 3 bases from V and 2 bases from J, with 12 bases between. The CDR3 has 15 residues. The germline V gene has CDR1 SEHNR and CDR2 FQNEAQ (reference sequence). The CDR3 reads CASSLSGTYTDTQYF. CDR3 DNA sequence: TGTGCCAGCAGCTTGTCCGGGACTTACACAGATACGCAGTATTTT.

This clone was observed a handful of times. The chain couples TRBV11-2 to TRBJ2-2; 9 bases line up with TRBD2. Losses at the gene ends were 5 bases for V and 6 bases for J; bases not matched to a gene: 4. The CDR3 loop spans 14 amino acids. CDR1 is SGHAT, CDR2 FQNNGV, per germline. The chain's CDR3 is CASSNSGSAGELFF. CDR3 in DNA: TGTGCCAGCAGCAATAGCGGGAGCGCCGGGGAGCTGTTTTTT.

The chain has TRBV6-1 and TRBJ1-5; TRBD1 might be the D (5 bases). V was trimmed by 0 bases and J by 0 bases, leaving 15 bases between them. Germline CDR1 is MNHNS and CDR2 is SASEGT. The CDR3 totals 18 residues. Here the CDR3 DNA reads TGTGCCAGCAGTGAAGCGCAGGGAATTGAGCGTAGCAATCAGCCCCAGCATTTT. It is translated as CASSEAQGIERSNQPQHF.

This clone turned up a few times. V gene TRBV19 combines with J gene TRBJ1-2; no reliable D call. The germline V gene encodes CDR1 LNHDA and CDR2 SQIVND (reference sequence). The V and J ends lost 6 bases and 4 bases respectively, with 12 bases between them. This CDR3 has 13 residues. DNA of the CDR3: TGTGCCAGTAGGAGGGATTTAGGCTATGGCTACACCTTC. Amino acid sequence: CASRRDLGYGYTF.

CDR3 in DNA: TGTGCCATCAGGGAAGGACTAGCGGACACCGGGGAGCTGTTTTTT. Residues: CAIREGLADTGELFF. This chain uses TRBV10-3 with TRBJ2-2; 10 nucleotides match TRBD2. The CDR3 contains 15 residues. CDR1 is ENHRY and CDR2 is SYGVKD in the germline V gene. With 6 bases clipped from V and 3 bases from J, the junction kept 4 bases outside the gene matches.

V usage is TRBV30 and J usage is TRBJ2-1; TRBD2 is a possible D gene (6 bases). Trimming removed 3 bases from V and 3 bases from J, with 15 bases in between. Germline V gene lookup returns CDR1 GTSNPN and CDR2 SVGIG (reference sequence). The CDR3 covers 15 residues. The CDR3 nucleotides read TGTGCCTGGAGCCTGTGGGGGGACCACTACAATGAGCAGTTCTTC. Translated: CAWSLWGDHYNEQFF.

This clone was counted between two and nine times. This rearrangement joins TRBV6-5 to TRBJ2-1, with 7 positions matching TRBD2. The CDR3 runs to 14 residues. Germline V gives CDR1 MNHEY, CDR2 SVGAGI. V dropped 7 bases and J dropped 3; count of bases not matched to a gene: 6. CDR3 sequence reads: CASTGEGHYNEQFF. CDR3 DNA sequence: TGTGCCAGCACGGGGGAGGGCCACTACAATGAGCAGTTCTTC.

This clone was seen just once. This chain connects TRBV28 to TRBJ1-5; no clear D gene. Looked up from germline, CDR1 is MDHEN and CDR2 is SYDVKM. The CDR3 extends over 13 amino acids. V lost 8 bases to trimming and J lost 3 bases, with 11 bases between them. CDR3 region: CASRGTINQPQHF. The CDR3 region has the DNA TGTGCCAGCCGTGGCACGATCAATCAGCCCCAGCATTTT.

The genes are TRBV7-9 and TRBJ1-5; the D is unclear. Germline-derived CDR1 and CDR2 are SEHNR and FQNEAQ (reference sequence). Trimming stripped 2 bases from V and 3 bases from J, with 5 bases between. This CDR3 has 13 residues. Here the CDR3 DNA reads TGTGCCAGCAGCTTACTCGACAATCAGCCCCAGCATTTT. Its translation is CASSLLDNQPQHF.

This sequence joins TRBV6-5 and TRBJ1-1, with D uncertain. The V gene's germline CDR1 is MNHEY and CDR2 SVGAGI. Trimming removed 2 bases from V and 3 bases from J, with 10 bases in between. The CDR3 is made up of 14 amino acids. CDR3 protein: CASSYETRDTEAFF. The CDR3 DNA reads as TGTGCCAGCAGTTACGAGACACGGGACACTGAAGCTTTCTTT.